The 27 T cell receptor beta chains in this list originate from one sample, sequenced in a study of blood T cell repertoires in COVID-19. Here immunoSEQ multiplex PCR was the method, and the copy in TCRdb shows in-frame clones only, minus some. The sample holds 400,000 or so clones, about 90% seen once. Material for sequencing was peripheral blood. These receptors originate from a man between 18 and 35 years old with COVID-19, enrolled during active disease.

A note on this clone: Its ends do not fully match the called genes, so a read error is possible. The chain couples TRBV6-5 to TRBJ1-1; a weak D match, TRBD1 (5 bases). Germline CDR1 MNHEY, CDR2 SVGAGI. The CDR3 has 15 amino acids. The CDR3 is CASSYLGRQNNEAFF. CDR3 DNA: TGTGCCAGCAGTTACTTGGGCCGACAGAACAATGAAGCTTTCTTT.

CDR3: CASSQALAEYYEQYF. CDR3 nucleotides: TGTGCCAGCAGCCAAGCGCTAGCGGAGTACTACGAGCAGTACTTC. The rearrangement joins TRBV3-1 (or the pseudogene TRBV3-2) to TRBJ2-7; TRBD2 matches 7 bases. The CDR3 is made up of 15 amino acids. Germline-derived CDR1 and CDR2 are LGHDT and YNNKEL (reference sequence). V shed 1 base and J 3 bases; nucleotides not matched to a gene: 6.

This clone was seen just once. The chain joins TRBV18 to TRBJ2-1; TRBD1 is a possible D gene (6 bases). CDR3 length: 15 amino acids. Germline CDR1 KGHSH, CDR2 LQKENI. V lost 4 bases and J lost 4, with 14 bases in between. The CDR3 loop is CASSQTGGLYNEQFF. The DNA of the CDR3 is TGTGCCAGCTCACAAACTGGGGGCCTTTACAATGAGCAGTTCTTC.

This sequence joins TRBV25-1 and TRBJ2-7; D possibly corresponds to TRBD2 (6 bases). Per germline, CDR1 MGHDK and CDR2 SYGVNS. The V gene lost 4 bases and the J gene lost 1 base, with 14 bases spanning the gap. The CDR3 consists of 15 residues. For the CDR3, the DNA is TGTGCCAGCAGTGCCCGGGACTCATTGTCCTACGAGCAGTACTTC. Translation: CASSARDSLSYEQYF.

The J gene is TRBJ2-1, the V gene TRBV27; TRBD2 aligns across 11 bases. CDR3 size: 17 residues. In germline, CDR1 is MNHEY, CDR2 SMNVEV (reference sequence). The J segment lost 0 bases and the V segment lost 8 bases, leaving 9 bases of the junction unmatched. The CDR3 coding sequence is TGTGCCAGCTTTACTAGCGGGAGTGTTCGCTCCTACAATGAGCAGTTCTTC. Protein sequence: CASFTSGSVRSYNEQFF.

V usage is TRBV19 and J usage is TRBJ2-3; 9 bases line up with TRBD2. V shed 3 bases, J shed 6 bases, and the junction held 13 bases outside the gene matches. CDR1 and CDR2 (germline): LNHDA, SQIVND (reference sequence). The CDR3 runs 17 residues. The CDR3 coding sequence is TGTGCCAGTAGTATTAGGTGGGGCGGGAGGGCCCCGGATACGCAGTATTTT. Protein: CASSIRWGGRAPDTQYF.

The chain links TRBV30 to TRBJ1-1; unclear D gene. Looked up from germline, CDR1 is GTSNPN and CDR2 is SVGIG (reference sequence). This CDR3 contains 14 residues. Trimming removed 2 bases from V and 1 base from J, with 11 bases in between. The CDR3 region has the DNA TGTGCCTGGAGTTTAGTACAGAAGAACACTGAAGCTTTCTTT. Translation gives CAWSLVQKNTEAFF.

As to this clone: The sample has other DNA sequences that encode this CDR3 too. The chain links TRBV30 to TRBJ2-3, with a tentative D call TRBD2 (5 bases). The CDR3 extends over 14 amino acids. Per the germline V gene, CDR1 is GTSNPN and CDR2 is SVGIG (reference sequence). V was clipped by 0 bases and J by 1 base, with 8 bases between them. CDR3 amino acids: CAWSVRGGTDTQYF. The CDR3 region has the DNA TGTGCCTGGAGTGTACGGGGAGGCACAGATACGCAGTATTTT.

This chain uses TRBV19 with TRBJ1-4; D remains unclear. Trimming stripped 1 base from V and 0 bases from J, with 6 bases between. Germline V gene sequence: CDR1 LNHDA, CDR2 SQIVND (reference sequence). There are 15 residues in the CDR3. CDR3 nucleotides: TGTGCCAGTAGTATAGCGGAGTCAACTAATGAAAAACTGTTTTTT. Translating gives CASSIAESTNEKLFF.

This chain links TRBV30 with TRBJ2-2; 8 nucleotides agree with TRBD2. Germline-derived CDR1 and CDR2 are GTSNPN and SVGIG (reference sequence). CDR3 size: 16 residues. The ends lost 5 bases at V and 4 bases at J; junction bases unmatched: 12. The CDR3 is CAWRLQGGRSTGELFF. Here the CDR3 DNA reads TGTGCCTGGCGCCTTCAGGGCGGGAGGTCCACCGGGGAGCTGTTTTTT.

The CDR3 loop is CASRGTSGRGKSSETQYF. The CDR3 region has the DNA TGTGCCAGCAGAGGGACTAGCGGGCGGGGGAAGAGCTCTGAGACCCAGTACTTC. J is TRBJ2-5 and V is TRBV28; 12 bases line up with TRBD2. V lost 6 bases to trimming and J lost 5 bases; unmatched junction nucleotides: 16. The CDR3 has 18 residues. Per germline, CDR1 MDHEN and CDR2 SYDVKM. Looking up the rest from reference TRBV28 and TRBJ2-5 gives the full variable domain: DVKVTQSSRYLVKRTGEKVFLECVQDMDHENMFWYRQDPGLGLRLIYFSYDVKMKEKGDIPEGYSVSREKKERFSLILESASTNQTSMYLCASRGTSGRGKSSETQYFGPGTRLLVL.

The rearrangement links TRBV11-2 to TRBJ2-1, with 10 bases matching TRBD2. V was pared by 5 bases and J by 8 bases, with 9 bases of the junction left unmatched. Germline CDR1 is SGHAT and CDR2 is FQNNGV. The CDR3 consists of 15 residues. The DNA for the CDR3 is TGTGCCAGCAGCCCGACTAGCGGGTGGGTGGATGAGCAGTTCTTC. Protein product: CASSPTSGWVDEQFF.

The V call is TRBV11-2, the J call TRBJ2-5; 7 bases are shared with TRBD2. The junction had 1 base not matched to a gene; V was cut back by 8 bases and J by 4 bases. Germline CDR1 and CDR2: SGHAT and FQNNGV. This CDR3 contains 11 residues. CDR3 nucleotide sequence: TGTGCCAGCCAGCGGGGAGAGACCCAGTACTTC. Encoded protein: CASQRGETQYF.

V gene TRBV6-5 combines with J gene TRBJ2-7, with D unclear. Germline V gene sequence: CDR1 MNHEY, CDR2 SVGAGI. The CDR3 spans 13 residues. Trimming removed 4 bases from V and 5 bases from J, with 12 bases in between. The CDR3 nucleotides read TGTGCCAGCAGTTCACCTCCTAGACACGAGCAGTACTTC. Its protein is CASSSPPRHEQYF.

This chain links TRBV7-8 with TRBJ2-1; D is undetermined. This CDR3 is 15 amino acids long. Deletions cut 0 bases from V and 5 bases from J, with 11 bases between. The germline CDR1 and CDR2 sequences are SGHVS and FQNEAQ. The CDR3 here is CASSLALWANNEQFF. The CDR3 region has the DNA TGTGCCAGCAGCTTAGCGCTATGGGCCAACAATGAGCAGTTCTTC.

The chain has TRBV7-9 and TRBJ2-1; D ambiguous. The CDR3 loop spans 18 amino acids. Germline CDR1 SEHNR, CDR2 FQNEAQ (reference sequence). Trimming took 5 bases from V and 0 from J, leaving 20 bases between them. CDR3 protein: CASSPDLADSSSYNEQFF. DNA of the CDR3: TGTGCCAGCAGCCCCGACTTGGCAGATTCTAGCTCCTACAATGAGCAGTTCTTC.

CDR3 DNA sequence: TGTGCCAGCAGTGACGAGACTAGCGGGAGGGATGAGACCCAGTACTTC. Amino acids: CASSDETSGRDETQYF. This chain joins TRBV2 and TRBJ2-5; 14 positions agree with TRBD2. The CDR3 consists of 16 residues. V lost 3 bases and J lost 5; bases outside the gene matches: 5. Germline CDR1 reads SNHLY; CDR2 reads FYNNEI.

The chain is built from TRBV11-2 and TRBJ1-1; D may be TRBD1 (6 bases). The CDR3 is 13 residues long. The V end was cut by 3 bases, the J end by 1 base, with 6 bases between. Germline V gene data show CDR1 as SGHAT and CDR2 as FQNNGV. Written as DNA, the CDR3 is TGTGCCAGCAGCTTGGGACAGAACACTGAAGCTTTCTTT. This translates into CASSLGQNTEAFF.

The gene calls are TRBV6-1 and TRBJ2-4; no reliable D call. Germline V gene sequence: CDR1 MNHNS, CDR2 SASEGT. CDR3 length: 16 amino acids. Trimming stripped 1 base from V and 0 bases from J, with 10 bases between. The CDR3 DNA is TGTGCCAGCAGTGAAGTAGTGCGGCTAGCCAAAAACATTCAGTACTTC. Protein sequence: CASSEVVRLAKNIQYF.

The gene calls are TRBV3-1 (or the pseudogene TRBV3-2) and TRBJ2-7; TRBD1 agrees at 9 bases. The CDR3 has 16 residues. CDR1 LGHDT and CDR2 YNNKEL come from the germline V gene (reference sequence). V lost 4 bases and J lost 3; bases outside the gene matches: 10. CDR3 loop: CASSRLQGALSYEQYF. In DNA, the CDR3 is TGTGCCAGCAGCCGACTACAGGGGGCGCTCAGCTACGAGCAGTACTTC.

The chain carries TRBV6-1 and TRBJ2-5; 12 bases line up with TRBD2. This CDR3 contains 18 residues. V lost 1 base and J lost 4; bases outside the gene matches: 10. Germline V gene data show CDR1 as MNHNS and CDR2 as SASEGT. The CDR3 region is CASSEDEASGGGGETQYF. The CDR3 DNA is TGTGCCAGCAGTGAAGATGAGGCTAGCGGGGGGGGAGGAGAGACCCAGTACTTC.

This clone was counted only a few times. The chain has TRBV27 and TRBJ1-2; D is possibly TRBD1 (6 bases). Looked up from germline, CDR1 is MNHEY and CDR2 is SMNVEV (reference sequence). The germline V and J ends were trimmed by 0 bases and 2 bases, with 10 bases remaining between them. This CDR3 region has 15 residues. The CDR3: CASSLSGTPNYGYTF. CDR3 DNA sequence: TGTGCCAGCAGTTTATCGGGGACACCAAACTATGGCTACACCTTC.

The chain has TRBV6-5 and TRBJ1-2; 7 bases agree with TRBD1. The CDR3 is made up of 13 amino acids. Germline lookup yields CDR1 MNHEY and CDR2 SVGAGI. Trimming at V came to 6 bases and at J to 7 bases, leaving 8 bases not matched to a gene. CDR3 protein: CASSNLQGSGYTF. CDR3 bases: TGTGCCAGCAGCAACTTACAGGGGTCTGGCTACACCTTC.

The CDR3 DNA follows: TGTGCCAGCAGTCAAGGACTAGCGGGAGCCTACGAGCAGTACTTC. Protein sequence: CASSQGLAGAYEQYF. This chain links TRBV13 with TRBJ2-7, with 13 nucleotides matching TRBD2. Germline trimming cut 6 bases from V and 2 bases from J; bases unmatched to any gene: 4. The CDR3 runs to 15 residues. Germline-derived CDR1 and CDR2 are PRHDT and FYEKMQ (reference sequence).

The V gene is TRBV19, the J gene TRBJ1-1, with a weak D call TRBD1 (5 bases). CDR3 length equals 15 residues. Trimming cost V 7 bases and J 2 bases, with 17 bases left between them. Germline assignment: CDR1 LNHDA and CDR2 SQIVND (reference sequence). The CDR3, as DNA: TGTGCCAGTATTATCTTGGCAGGGTCTAACACTGAAGCTTTCTTT. Its protein is CASIILAGSNTEAFF.

V usage is TRBV2 and J usage is TRBJ2-3, with 11 bases aligning to TRBD2. The CDR3 totals 15 residues. Germline loops: CDR1 SNHLY, CDR2 FYNNEI. The ends lost 4 bases at V and 4 bases at J; junction bases unmatched: 4. This CDR3 reads CASSVLAGGSDTQYF. In DNA form, the CDR3 reads TGTGCCAGCAGTGTTTTAGCGGGGGGGTCAGATACGCAGTATTTT.

V and J are TRBV29-1 and TRBJ2-1; 9 bases map to TRBD2. From germline, CDR1 is SQVTM and CDR2 ANQGSEA. The CDR3 contains 17 residues. Trimming at V came to 7 bases and at J to 2 bases, leaving 15 bases not matched to a gene. The CDR3 loop is CSGEGAGGLVAYNEQFF. CDR3 DNA sequence: TGCAGCGGGGAGGGAGCGGGGGGACTTGTGGCCTACAATGAGCAGTTCTTC.